This record looks at one T cell receptor (beta chain) sequence and its context. Antigen unknown. This sample is part of a study of T cell responses to AZD1222 COVID-19 vaccine. Study-wide background: Pooling was applied to second doses at about 4 or about 12 weeks. Study results and caveats: A rise in Spike-specific TCR breadth and depth followed two AZD1222 doses. AZD1222 recipients seropositive at baseline numbered only 6 or 7. In a largely white British group with more females than males, clonal diversity was possibly underestimated.

This CDR3 has 15 residues. Germline CDR1 SGHRS, CDR2 YFSETQ. The V gene end was trimmed by 4 bases and the J gene end by 5 bases; junction bases not matched to a gene: 3. Data came from immunoSEQ multiplex PCR; TCRdb stores just in-frame clones and leaves some out. The data contain about 150,000 clones, around 90% of them singletons. This chain links TRBV5-1 with TRBJ2-5; 15 bases are shared with TRBD2. Sequences were derived from peripheral blood, sampled on day 0 of AZD1222 vaccination. The receptor comes from an adult in good health. Here the CDR3 reads CASSRTSGRAETQYF. The CDR3, as DNA: TGCGCCAGCAGCCGGACTAGCGGGAGGGCCGAGACCCAGTACTTC.